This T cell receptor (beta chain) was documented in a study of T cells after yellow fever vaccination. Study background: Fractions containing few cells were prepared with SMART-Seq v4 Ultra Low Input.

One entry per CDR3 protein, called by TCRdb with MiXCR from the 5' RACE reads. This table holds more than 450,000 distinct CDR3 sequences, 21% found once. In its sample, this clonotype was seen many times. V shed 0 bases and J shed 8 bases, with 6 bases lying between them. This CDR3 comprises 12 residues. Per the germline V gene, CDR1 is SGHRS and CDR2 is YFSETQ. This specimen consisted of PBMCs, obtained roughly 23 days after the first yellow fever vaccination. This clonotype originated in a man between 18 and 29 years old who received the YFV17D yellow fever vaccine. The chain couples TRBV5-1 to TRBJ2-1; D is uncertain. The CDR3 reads CASSLGLHEQFF. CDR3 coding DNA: TGCGCCAGCAGCTTGGGACTCCATGAGCAGTTCTTC.